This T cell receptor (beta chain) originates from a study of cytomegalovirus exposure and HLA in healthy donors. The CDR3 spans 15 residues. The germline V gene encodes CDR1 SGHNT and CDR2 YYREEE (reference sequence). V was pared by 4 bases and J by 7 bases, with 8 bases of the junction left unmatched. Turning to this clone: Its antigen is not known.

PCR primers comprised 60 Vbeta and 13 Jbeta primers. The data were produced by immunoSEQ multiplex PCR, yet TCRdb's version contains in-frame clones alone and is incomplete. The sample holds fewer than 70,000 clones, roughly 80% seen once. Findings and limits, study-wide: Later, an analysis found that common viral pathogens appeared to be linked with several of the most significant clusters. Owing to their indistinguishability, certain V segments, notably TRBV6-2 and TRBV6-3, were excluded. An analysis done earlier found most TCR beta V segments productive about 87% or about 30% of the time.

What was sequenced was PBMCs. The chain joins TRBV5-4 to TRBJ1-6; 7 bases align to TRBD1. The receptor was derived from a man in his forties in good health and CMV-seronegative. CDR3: CASSPDRATNSPLHF. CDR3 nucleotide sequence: TGTGCCAGCAGCCCTGACAGGGCGACGAATTCACCCCTCCACTTT.